The T cell receptor (beta chain) described here comes from a study of response to subunit inactivated influenza vaccine. A single record per CDR3 protein comes from TCRdb applying MiXCR to the RT-PCR reads. The data contain 400,000 to 650,000 distinct CDR3 sequences, approximately 6.9% of them singletons. The CDR3 extends over 19 amino acids. CDR1 is MNHNS and CDR2 is SASEGT in the germline V gene. With 1 base removed from V and 5 bases from J, the gap between germline ends came to 24 bases. The sample was PBMCs from blood, taken approximately 25 months after vaccination. This rearrangement joins TRBV6-1 to TRBJ2-1; D uncertain. The receptor's source is a man aged 45 to 75 who received an inactivated influenza vaccine. CDR3 region: CASSEDGWIGRNPDNEQFF. The DNA for the CDR3 is TGTGCCAGCAGTGAAGATGGCTGGATTGGGCGGAACCCGGACAATGAGCAGTTCTTC.